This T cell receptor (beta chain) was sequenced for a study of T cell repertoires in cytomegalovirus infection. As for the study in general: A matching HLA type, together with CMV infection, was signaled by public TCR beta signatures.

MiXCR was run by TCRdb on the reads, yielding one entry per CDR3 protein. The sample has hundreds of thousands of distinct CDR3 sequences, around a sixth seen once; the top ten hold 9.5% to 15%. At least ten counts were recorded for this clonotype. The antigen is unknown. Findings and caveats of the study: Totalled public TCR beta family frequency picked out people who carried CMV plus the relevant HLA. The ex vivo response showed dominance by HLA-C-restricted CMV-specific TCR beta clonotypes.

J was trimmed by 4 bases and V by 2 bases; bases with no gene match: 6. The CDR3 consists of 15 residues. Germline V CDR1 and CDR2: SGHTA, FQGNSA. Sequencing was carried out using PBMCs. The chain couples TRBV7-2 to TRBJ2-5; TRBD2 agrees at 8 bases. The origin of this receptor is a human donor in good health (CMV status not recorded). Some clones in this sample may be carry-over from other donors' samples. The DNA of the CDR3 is TGTGCCAGCAGCTTACTGGGACTAGTGCGAGAGACCCAGTACTTC. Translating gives CASSLLGLVRETQYF.